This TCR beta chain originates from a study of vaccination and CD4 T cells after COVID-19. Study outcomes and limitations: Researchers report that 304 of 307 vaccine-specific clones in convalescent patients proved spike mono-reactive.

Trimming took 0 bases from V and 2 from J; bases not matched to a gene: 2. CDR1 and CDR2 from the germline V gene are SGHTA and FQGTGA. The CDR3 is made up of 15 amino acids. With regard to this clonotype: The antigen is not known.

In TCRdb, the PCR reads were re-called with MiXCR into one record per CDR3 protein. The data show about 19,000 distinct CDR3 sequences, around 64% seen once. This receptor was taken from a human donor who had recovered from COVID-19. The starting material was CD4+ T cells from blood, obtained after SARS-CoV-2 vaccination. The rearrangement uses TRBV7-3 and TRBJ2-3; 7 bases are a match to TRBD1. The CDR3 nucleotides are TGTGCCAGCAGCTTAACGGACAGGACCACAGATACGCAGTATTTT. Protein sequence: CASSLTDRTTDTQYF. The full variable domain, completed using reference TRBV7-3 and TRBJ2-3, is GAGVSQTPSNKVTEKGKYVELRCDPISGHTALYWYRQSLGQGPEFLIYFQGTGAADDSGLPNDRFFAVRPEGSVSTLKIQRTERGDSAVYLCASSLTDRTTDTQYFGPGTRLTVL.